These T cell receptor beta chains were read from a single sample in a study of a mutant IDH1 vaccine in newly diagnosed glioma. Libraries were prepared by immunoSEQ multiplex PCR; TCRdb keeps only in-frame clonotypes and omits some of them. The repertoire has roughly 120,000 clones, about four fifths of them found once; the top ten carry under 5.5%. These receptors have no known antigen. This material consisted of PBMCs, taken from a glioma patient whose treatment included an IDH1 peptide vaccine. The source is a man in his forties with glioma. The CDR3 runs from the conserved cysteine through the conserved F or W. A D gene is named only where the DNA matches it firmly. Rows give clone size only sometimes, using once, few, many, or a class for an expanded clone.

j_gene: TRBJ2-7
abundance: -
v_gene: TRBV10-2
d_gene: -
CDR3aa: CASSDAGAPYEQYF
CDR3nt: TGCGCCAGCAGTGACGCAGGGGCACCATACGAGCAGTACTTC

j_gene: TRBJ2-3
abundance: -
v_gene: TRBV10-3
d_gene: TRBD2
CDR3aa: CATAAPERESDTQYF
CDR3nt: TGTGCCACAGCCGCCCCGGAGCGGGAGTCAGATACGCAGTATTTT

j_gene: TRBJ1-1
abundance: -
v_gene: TRBV29-1
d_gene: -
CDR3aa: CSVEQGNAEAFF
CDR3nt: TGCAGCGTTGAACAAGGAAACGCTGAAGCTTTCTTT

j_gene: TRBJ2-3
abundance: -
v_gene: TRBV4-1
d_gene: -
CDR3aa: CASSQGRTGSTDTQYF
CDR3nt: TGCGCCAGCAGCCAAGGTCGGACGGGAAGCACAGATACGCAGTATTTT

j_gene: TRBJ2-2
abundance: -
v_gene: TRBV5-6
d_gene: -
CDR3aa: CASSLEWAGELFF
CDR3nt: TGTGCCAGCAGCTTGGAGTGGGCAGGGGAGCTGTTTTTT

j_gene: TRBJ1-3
abundance: -
v_gene: TRBV11-2
d_gene: TRBD1
CDR3aa: CASSLKTGVGNTIYF
CDR3nt: TGTGCCAGCAGCTTAAAGACAGGGGTTGGAAACACCATATATTTT

j_gene: TRBJ2-5
abundance: -
v_gene: TRBV6-4
d_gene: TRBD2
CDR3aa: CASSAPNREGETQYF
CDR3nt: TGTGCCAGCAGTGCCCCTAATCGGGAGGGGGAGACCCAGTACTTC

j_gene: TRBJ2-7
abundance: -
v_gene: TRBV30
d_gene: -
CDR3aa: CAWSVQLAYEQYF
CDR3nt: TGTGCCTGGAGTGTCCAGCTTGCCTACGAGCAGTACTTC

j_gene: TRBJ2-5
abundance: -
v_gene: TRBV5-1
d_gene: TRBD2
CDR3aa: CASSPRTGTSAVGGARTQYF
CDR3nt: TGCGCCAGCAGCCCAAGAACCGGGACTAGCGCAGTGGGGGGTGCTAGGACCCAGTACTTC

j_gene: TRBJ2-1
abundance: -
v_gene: TRBV7-7
d_gene: TRBD2
CDR3aa: CASSLRLAGDNEQFF
CDR3nt: TGTGCTAGCAGCTTACGCCTAGCGGGAGACAATGAGCAGTTCTTC

j_gene: TRBJ1-5
abundance: -
v_gene: TRBV21-1
d_gene: -
CDR3aa: CARSPGAGQGGQPQHF
CDR3nt: TGTGCCAGAAGCCCAGGGGCGGGGCAAGGGGGTCAGCCCCAGCATTTT

j_gene: TRBJ2-5
abundance: -
v_gene: TRBV18
d_gene: -
CDR3aa: CASSQPGTRGETQYF
CDR3nt: TGTGCCAGCTCACAACCAGGGACTCGTGGCGAGACCCAGTACTTC

j_gene: TRBJ2-3
abundance: many
v_gene: TRBV5-1
d_gene: -
CDR3aa: CASSALDGRTDTQYF
CDR3nt: TGCGCCAGCAGTGCATTGGACGGACGCACAGATACGCAGTATTTT

j_gene: TRBJ2-1
abundance: -
v_gene: TRBV6-6
d_gene: -
CDR3aa: CASRQGGNEQFF
CDR3nt: TGTGCCAGCAGGCAAGGGGGTAATGAGCAGTTCTTC

j_gene: TRBJ2-3
abundance: -
v_gene: TRBV19
d_gene: TRBD2
CDR3aa: CASSIRPGSGGVFDTQYF
CDR3nt: TGTGCCAGTAGTATAAGGCCCGGTAGCGGGGGGGTATTCGATACGCAGTATTTT

j_gene: TRBJ2-3
abundance: -
v_gene: TRBV2
d_gene: TRBD2
CDR3aa: CASTQAAGVTDTQYF
CDR3nt: TGTGCCAGCACTCAGGCGGCGGGAGTGACAGATACGCAGTATTTT

j_gene: TRBJ2-3
abundance: once
v_gene: TRBV30
d_gene: TRBD2
CDR3aa: CAWRTSGLRDTQYF
CDR3nt: TGTGCCTGGCGGACTAGCGGCCTCAGGGATACGCAGTATTTT

j_gene: TRBJ1-4
abundance: few
v_gene: TRBV5-6
d_gene: -
CDR3aa: CASSLRGGKLFF
CDR3nt: TGTGCCAGCAGCTTGAGAGGGGGAAAACTGTTTTTT

j_gene: TRBJ1-1
abundance: -
v_gene: TRBV28
d_gene: TRBD1
CDR3aa: CASSLGGQLNTEAFF
CDR3nt: TGTGCCAGCAGTTTAGGGGGACAGTTGAACACTGAAGCTTTCTTT

j_gene: TRBJ1-2
abundance: once
v_gene: TRBV30
d_gene: -
CDR3aa: CAWGENYGYTF
CDR3nt: TGTGCCTGGGGGGAGAACTATGGCTACACCTTC

j_gene: TRBJ2-2
abundance: -
v_gene: TRBV5-1
d_gene: -
CDR3aa: CASSRDDTGELFF
CDR3nt: TGCGCCAGCAGCCGTGATGACACCGGGGAGCTGTTTTTT

j_gene: TRBJ1-2
abundance: -
v_gene: TRBV7-9
d_gene: TRBD1
CDR3aa: CASSFSGTGGAFGYGYTF
CDR3nt: TGTGCCAGCAGCTTTTCCGGGACAGGGGGCGCATTTGGCTATGGCTACACCTTC

j_gene: TRBJ2-3
abundance: few
v_gene: TRBV28
d_gene: -
CDR3aa: CATLQASTDTQYF
CDR3nt: TGTGCCACCCTCCAAGCTAGCACAGATACGCAGTATTTT

j_gene: TRBJ2-7
abundance: once
v_gene: TRBV7-2
d_gene: -
CDR3aa: CASSFSGAEQYF
CDR3nt: TGTGCCAGCAGTTTTAGCGGAGCCGAGCAGTACTTC

j_gene: TRBJ2-3
abundance: -
v_gene: TRBV19
d_gene: -
CDR3aa: CASSMLGSTDTQYF
CDR3nt: TGTGCCAGTAGTATGCTTGGCAGCACAGATACGCAGTATTTT

j_gene: TRBJ1-3
abundance: -
v_gene: TRBV7-8
d_gene: -
CDR3aa: CASSAGDSGNTIYF
CDR3nt: TGTGCCAGCAGCGCAGGGGATTCTGGAAACACCATATATTTT

j_gene: TRBJ2-7
abundance: -
v_gene: TRBV7-2
d_gene: TRBD2
CDR3aa: CASSSYPAITTSGTREQYF
CDR3nt: TGTGCCAGCAGCTCCTACCCCGCAATCACGACTAGCGGGACAAGGGAGCAGTACTTC

j_gene: TRBJ1-1
abundance: few
v_gene: TRBV29-1
d_gene: -
CDR3aa: CSGQGRMNTEAFF
CDR3nt: TGCAGCGGCCAGGGACGGATGAACACTGAAGCTTTCTTT

j_gene: TRBJ1-1
abundance: -
v_gene: TRBV30
d_gene: TRBD1
CDR3aa: CAWSRDRRTEAFF
CDR3nt: TGTGCCTGGAGTCGGGACAGGCGTACTGAAGCTTTCTTT

j_gene: TRBJ2-1
abundance: many
v_gene: TRBV5-5
d_gene: TRBD1
CDR3aa: CASSLQGILYNEQFF
CDR3nt: TGTGCCAGCAGCTTACAGGGGATTCTCTACAATGAGCAGTTCTTC

j_gene: TRBJ1-2
abundance: few
v_gene: TRBV7-9
d_gene: -
CDR3aa: CASSRNLKVYYGYTF
CDR3nt: TGTGCCAGCAGCCGTAACCTTAAAGTTTACTATGGCTACACCTTC

j_gene: TRBJ2-7
abundance: -
v_gene: TRBV4-3
d_gene: -
CDR3aa: CASSQERLPSTYEQYF
CDR3nt: TGCGCCAGCAGCCAAGAGCGCCTGCCATCCACCTACGAGCAGTACTTC

j_gene: TRBJ2-5
abundance: -
v_gene: TRBV11-2
d_gene: TRBD1
CDR3aa: CASSRWPGQGQETQYF
CDR3nt: TGTGCCAGCAGCCGATGGCCGGGACAGGGTCAAGAGACCCAGTACTTC

j_gene: TRBJ1-2
abundance: once
v_gene: TRBV29-1
d_gene: -
CDR3aa: CSVPWQGGYGYTF
CDR3nt: TGCAGCGTGCCTTGGCAGGGAGGCTATGGCTACACCTTC

j_gene: TRBJ2-1
abundance: -
v_gene: TRBV30
d_gene: -
CDR3aa: CAWSVSGIGEQFF
CDR3nt: TGTGCCTGGAGTGTCTCCGGGATCGGAGAGCAGTTCTTC

j_gene: TRBJ1-4
abundance: -
v_gene: TRBV9
d_gene: TRBD1
CDR3aa: CASSPRDRSNEKLFF
CDR3nt: TGTGCCAGCAGCCCCCGGGACAGGTCTAATGAAAAACTGTTTTTT

j_gene: TRBJ2-3
abundance: -
v_gene: TRBV4-3
d_gene: -
CDR3aa: CASSKEHGFTSDTQYF
CDR3nt: TGCGCCAGCAGCAAAGAACACGGGTTTACCTCAGATACGCAGTATTTT

j_gene: TRBJ2-7
abundance: -
v_gene: TRBV28
d_gene: -
CDR3aa: CASRLMGEQYF
CDR3nt: TGTGCCAGCAGGTTGATGGGTGAGCAGTACTTC

j_gene: TRBJ2-7
abundance: -
v_gene: TRBV25-1
d_gene: TRBD1
CDR3aa: CATQEGGEYEQYF
CDR3nt: TGTGCCACCCAGGAAGGGGGCGAGTACGAGCAGTACTTC

j_gene: TRBJ2-7
abundance: -
v_gene: TRBV7-9
d_gene: TRBD1
CDR3aa: CASSSTGGAYRYEQYF
CDR3nt: TGTGCCAGCAGCTCGACAGGGGGCGCGTATCGCTACGAGCAGTACTTC

j_gene: TRBJ2-2
abundance: -
v_gene: TRBV4-2
d_gene: -
CDR3aa: CASSQDPGNTGELFF
CDR3nt: TGTGCCAGCAGCCAAGATCCAGGTAACACCGGGGAGCTGTTTTTT

j_gene: TRBJ2-4
abundance: once
v_gene: TRBV5-1
d_gene: TRBD2
CDR3aa: CASSELAGNIIAKNIQYF
CDR3nt: TGCGCCAGCAGCGAACTAGCGGGAAATATAATAGCCAAAAACATTCAGTACTTC

j_gene: TRBJ2-5
abundance: -
v_gene: TRBV7-2
d_gene: TRBD1
CDR3aa: CASSLVDRAQETQYF
CDR3nt: TGTGCCAGCAGCTTAGTGGACAGGGCTCAAGAGACCCAGTACTTC

j_gene: TRBJ2-5
abundance: once
v_gene: TRBV9
d_gene: -
CDR3aa: CASSVGRGPQETQYF
CDR3nt: TGTGCCAGCAGCGTAGGGAGGGGGCCCCAAGAGACCCAGTACTTC

j_gene: TRBJ2-7
abundance: once
v_gene: TRBV6-6
d_gene: -
CDR3aa: CASSAGLGVYEQYF
CDR3nt: TGTGCCAGCAGCGCGGGGCTCGGGGTTTACGAGCAGTACTTC

j_gene: TRBJ2-7
abundance: -
v_gene: TRBV27
d_gene: TRBD1
CDR3aa: CASSPQTGGNEQYF
CDR3nt: TGTGCCAGCAGTCCCCAGACAGGGGGAAACGAGCAGTACTTC

j_gene: TRBJ1-1
abundance: few
v_gene: TRBV29-1
d_gene: -
CDR3aa: CSVERGNTEAFF
CDR3nt: TGCAGCGTTGAACGGGGAAACACTGAAGCTTTCTTT

j_gene: TRBJ1-4
abundance: once
v_gene: TRBV28
d_gene: -
CDR3aa: CASSLGETNEKLFF
CDR3nt: TGTGCCAGCAGTTTAGGGGAGACTAATGAAAAACTGTTTTTT

j_gene: TRBJ1-5
abundance: -
v_gene: TRBV29-1
d_gene: TRBD1
CDR3aa: CSVAQGHNQPQHF
CDR3nt: TGCAGCGTTGCACAGGGGCACAATCAGCCCCAGCATTTT

j_gene: TRBJ1-2
abundance: -
v_gene: TRBV18
d_gene: -
CDR3aa: CASSPSLELWGYTF
CDR3nt: TGTGCCAGCTCACCCTCTTTAGAACTATGGGGCTACACCTTC

j_gene: TRBJ2-1
abundance: -
v_gene: TRBV7-3
d_gene: -
CDR3aa: CASSLSTSPHNEQFF
CDR3nt: TGTGCCAGCAGCTTAAGTACTAGTCCCCACAATGAGCAGTTCTTC

j_gene: TRBJ2-5
abundance: -
v_gene: TRBV5-1
d_gene: -
CDR3aa: CASSPTSIQETQYF
CDR3nt: TGCGCCAGCAGCCCGACGTCGATCCAAGAGACCCAGTACTTC

j_gene: TRBJ2-7
abundance: -
v_gene: TRBV7-8
d_gene: TRBD2
CDR3aa: CASSLLAGGYEQYF
CDR3nt: TGTGCCAGCAGCTTACTAGCGGGGGGGTACGAGCAGTACTTC